These 31 T cell receptor beta chains share one sample of origin, sequenced in a study of T cell responses to AZD1222 COVID-19 vaccine. Produced via immunoSEQ multiplex PCR; TCRdb's table is partial and in-frame only. The data contain 150,000 to 200,000 clones, 90% of them seen just once; the ten biggest clones take up approximately 3%. This specimen consisted of peripheral blood, obtained on day 0 of AZD1222 vaccination. All receptors come from an adult in good health.

The chain is built from TRBV6-5 and TRBJ2-1, with 7 positions matching TRBD2. V trimming: 4 bases; J trimming: 2 bases; junction bases outside the gene matches: 8. Germline CDR1 and CDR2: MNHEY and SVGAGI. The CDR3 covers 16 residues. The CDR3 protein is CASSLLSGRPYNEQFF. CDR3 nucleotides: TGTGCCAGCAGTTTACTTAGCGGGCGCCCCTACAATGAGCAGTTCTTC.

The chain links TRBV5-1 to TRBJ2-2; tentatively, D is TRBD2 (5 bases). Trimming removed 0 bases at V and 8 bases at J, with 20 bases between. CDR3 length equals 17 residues. The germline gives CDR1 SGHRS, CDR2 YFSETQ. CDR3 DNA sequence: TGCGCCAGCAGCTTGGAGGCGCCCGGGCTTCCGGGGGGGGAGCTGTTTTTT. Residues: CASSLEAPGLPGGELFF.

The chain recombines TRBV29-1 with TRBJ2-5, with 10 bases identical to TRBD1. CDR3 length equals 13 residues. J was trimmed by 3 bases and V by 6 bases; bases with no gene match: 4. Germline CDR1 and CDR2: SQVTM and ANQGSEA. CDR3 DNA: TGCAGCGTCGCCGGGACAGGGGAAGAGACCCAGTACTTC. Translation gives CSVAGTGEETQYF.

J is TRBJ1-2 and V is TRBV7-2; D perhaps matches TRBD1 (5 bases). Germline V CDR1 and CDR2: SGHTA, FQGNSA. This CDR3 has 14 residues. The V gene lost 4 bases and the J gene lost 0 bases, with 9 bases spanning the gap. In nucleotides, the CDR3 is TGTGCCAGCAGCTCTGACAGCCCTAACTATGGCTACACCTTC. This sequence encodes CASSSDSPNYGYTF.

This clone was counted between two and nine times. The chain couples TRBV7-3 to TRBJ1-1, with 11 nucleotides matching TRBD1. Germline V gene sequence: CDR1 SGHTA, CDR2 FQGTGA. The CDR3 totals 13 residues. The V segment lost 5 bases and the J segment 10 bases; nucleotides outside the gene matches: 6. This chain's CDR3 is CASSAGQGGSAFF. CDR3 nucleotide sequence: TGTGCCAGCAGCGCGGGACAGGGGGGATCAGCTTTCTTT.

The genes are TRBV19 and TRBJ1-1, with D unresolved. Between the trimmed V and J ends, which lost 8 bases and 5 bases, there was a span of 12 bases. The CDR3 sequence is 12 residues long. Germline lookup yields CDR1 LNHDA and CDR2 SQIVND (reference sequence). The CDR3 DNA is TGTGCCAGTCATAACCGTCGGACTGAAGCTTTCTTT. Its translation: CASHNRRTEAFF.

This chain links TRBV19 with TRBJ1-5; D unresolved. Germline CDR1 reads LNHDA; CDR2 reads SQIVND (reference sequence). The length of the CDR3 is 15 residues. V was pared by 8 bases and J by 8 bases, with 22 bases between. DNA of the CDR3: TGTGCCAGTCACCCCCCCGGGGTACTTGGGGAGCCCCAGCATTTT. Translation gives CASHPPGVLGEPQHF.

This clone has more than one count but fewer than ten. The chain couples TRBV13 to TRBJ2-5, with 13 bases fitting TRBD2. Germline values: CDR1 PRHDT, CDR2 FYEKMQ (reference sequence). This CDR3 is built from 16 residues. V lost 2 bases, J lost 5 bases, and 5 bases stayed unmatched. CDR3 protein: CASSLQTSGGAETQYF. CDR3 in DNA: TGTGCCAGCAGCTTACAAACTAGCGGGGGGGCCGAGACCCAGTACTTC. The complete variable domain, with remaining parts taken from reference TRBV13 and TRBJ2-5, reads AAGVIQSPRHLIKEKRETATLKCYPIPRHDTVYWYQQGPGQDPQFLISFYEKMQSDKGSIPDRFSAQQFSDYHSELNMSSLELGDSALYFCASSLQTSGGAETQYFGPGTRLLVL.

This clone was observed a handful of times. The rearrangement uses TRBV14 and TRBJ1-2, with D hard to call. This CDR3 spans 13 amino acids. The germline CDR1 and CDR2 sequences are SGHDN and FVKESK. V was cut by 2 bases and J by 6 bases, with 10 bases left in between. The CDR3: CASSQRRDHGYTF. The CDR3 DNA reads as TGTGCCAGCAGCCAACGGAGGGATCATGGCTACACCTTC.

The chain carries TRBV5-4 and TRBJ1-2; D gene ambiguous. Germline-derived CDR1 and CDR2 are SGHNT and YYREEE (reference sequence). V dropped 0 bases and J dropped 8 bases, with 14 bases sitting between them. The CDR3 sequence is 14 residues long. The CDR3 coding sequence is TGTGCCAGCAGCTTGGCGTTGGCCCAAGGCGGCTACACCTTC. Residues: CASSLALAQGGYTF.

The chain is built from TRBV27 and TRBJ2-7; D is tentatively TRBD1 or TRBD2 (5 bases each). Germline CDR1 MNHEY, CDR2 SMNVEV (reference sequence). There are 14 residues in the CDR3. V was pared by 7 bases and J by 5 bases, with 18 bases between. CDR3 sequence reads: CASTPSRAGDEQYF. The CDR3 region has the DNA TGTGCCAGCACCCCTAGCAGGGCGGGTGACGAGCAGTACTTC.

V and J are TRBV20-1 and TRBJ2-1, with D unresolved. CDR1 and CDR2 (germline): DFQATT, SNEGSKA (reference sequence). V dropped 3 bases and J dropped 13 bases, with 7 bases sitting between them. This CDR3 comprises 9 residues. The CDR3 region has the DNA TGCAGTGCTAGTGCCTATCAGTTCTTC. Residues: CSASAYQFF.

As to this clone: The same CDR3 arises from other DNA sequences in this sample as well. The chain recombines TRBV6-2 or TRBV6-3 with TRBJ1-5; D is unresolved. CDR3 length: 15 amino acids. Looked up from germline, CDR1 is MNHEY and CDR2 is SVGEGT. Trimming removed 0 bases from V and 0 bases from J, with 6 bases in between. CDR3 amino acids: CASSYSGISNQPQHF. CDR3 nucleotides: TGTGCCAGCAGTTACTCGGGGATTAGCAATCAGCCCCAGCATTTT.

The chain uses TRBV12-5 and TRBJ1-6; 9 bases match TRBD1. CDR3 length equals 15 residues. Germline CDR1 LGHNT, CDR2 FRNRAP. J was trimmed by 7 bases and V by 1 base; bases with no gene match: 2. CDR3 in amino acids: CASGLETGGNSPLHF. The CDR3 DNA follows: TGTGCTAGTGGTTTGGAGACAGGGGGGAATTCACCCCTCCACTTT.

V is TRBV2 and J is TRBJ1-6; D possibly corresponds to TRBD1 (5 bases). Germline CDR1 SNHLY, CDR2 FYNNEI. The length of the CDR3 is 16 residues. Trimming shortened V by 1 base and J by 8 bases, and 15 bases separated the two germline ends. Here the CDR3 DNA reads TGTGCCAGCAGTGAAGAGGCCAGGGCGGGTTATTCACCCCTCCACTTT. Its protein product is CASSEEARAGYSPLHF.

In its sample, this clone was seen once. The rearrangement uses TRBV5-4 and TRBJ2-1; TRBD1 aligns across 9 bases. The CDR3 has 15 amino acids. Trimming cost V 2 bases and J 9 bases; bases outside gene matches: 9. Germline lookup yields CDR1 SGHNT and CDR2 YYREEE (reference sequence). CDR3 sequence (DNA): TGTGCCAGCAGCTTCGTGGACAGGGGTTTAAGTGAGCAGTTCTTC. Its protein product is CASSFVDRGLSEQFF.

The rearrangement joins TRBV5-6 to TRBJ2-7; D might be TRBD2 (6 bases). Per the germline V gene, CDR1 is SGHDT and CDR2 is YYEEEE. The ends were cut back, 1 base at V and 4 bases at J, with 15 bases in the middle. The CDR3 is made up of 15 amino acids. The CDR3 region is CASSLRRAPRYEQYF. CDR3 coding DNA: TGTGCCAGCAGCTTGCGGAGGGCCCCCCGATACGAGCAGTACTTC.

J is TRBJ2-3 and V is TRBV7-3; D may correspond to TRBD1 or TRBD2 (5 bases each). The CDR3 length is 15 residues. CDR1 is SGHTA and CDR2 is FQGTGA in the germline V gene. Trimming took 2 bases from V and 0 from J, leaving 9 bases between them. CDR3 nucleotide sequence: TGTGCCAGCAGCTTAGACGGGGCCAGCACAGATACGCAGTATTTT. Its protein product is CASSLDGASTDTQYF. The variable domain in full, completed from reference TRBV7-3 and TRBJ2-3, reads GAGVSQTPSNKVTEKGKYVELRCDPISGHTALYWYRQSLGQGPEFLIYFQGTGAADDSGLPNDRFFAVRPEGSVSTLKIQRTERGDSAVYLCASSLDGASTDTQYFGPGTRLTVL.

This clone came up once. The rearrangement uses TRBV19 and TRBJ2-2, with D uncertain. The CDR3 is 16 amino acids. Germline assignment: CDR1 LNHDA and CDR2 SQIVND (reference sequence). The V end was cut by 1 base, the J end by 0 bases, with 9 bases between. The CDR3 is CASSIVSRPNTGELFF. CDR3 DNA: TGTGCCAGTAGTATAGTTTCCAGGCCGAACACCGGGGAGCTGTTTTTT.

This rearrangement joins TRBV28 to TRBJ1-2, with D possibly being TRBD1 (5 bases). The CDR3 totals 14 residues. Per the germline V gene, CDR1 is MDHEN and CDR2 is SYDVKM. Trimming left V 0 bases short and J 1 base short, with 6 bases between. The CDR3 protein is CASSLWGDNYGYTF. DNA for the CDR3: TGTGCCAGCAGTTTATGGGGGGATAACTATGGCTACACCTTC.

The chain combines TRBV5-1 with TRBJ2-1; 12 bases match TRBD2. This CDR3 has 15 residues. V lost 4 bases and J lost 7; bases outside the gene matches: 6. The germline V gene encodes CDR1 SGHRS and CDR2 YFSETQ. CDR3 nucleotides: TGCGCCAGCAGCCTCCGGACTAGCGGGGTTAATGAGCAGTTCTTC. Protein: CASSLRTSGVNEQFF. The full variable domain, rest sourced from reference TRBV5-1 and TRBJ2-1, is KAGVTQTPRYLIKTRGQQVTLSCSPISGHRSVSWYQQTPGQGLQFLFEYFSETQRNKGNFPGRFSGRQFSNSRSEMNVSTLELGDSALYLCASSLRTSGVNEQFFGPGTRLTVL.

The chain employs TRBV7-3 and TRBJ2-3; TRBD2 matches 8 bases. Losses at the gene ends were 0 bases for V and 6 bases for J; bases not matched to a gene: 5. CDR1 and CDR2 (germline): SGHTA, FQGTGA. The CDR3 contains 15 residues. Written as DNA, the CDR3 is TGTGCCAGCAGCTTAACCCGGGGGGGTGCGGATACGCAGTATTTT. This translates into CASSLTRGGADTQYF.

This chain joins TRBV7-3 and TRBJ1-3; TRBD1 might be the D (6 bases). This CDR3 comprises 14 residues. The germline V gene has CDR1 SGHTA and CDR2 FQGTGA. Trimming shortened V by 6 bases and J by 4 bases, and 13 bases separated the two germline ends. The CDR3 DNA reads as TGTGCCAGCAGTCGAGGGGGGGACGGAAACACCATATATTTT. Its translation is CASSRGGDGNTIYF.

V gene TRBV4-3 combines with J gene TRBJ2-7; 8 nucleotides line up with TRBD2. Germline values: CDR1 LGHNA, CDR2 YSLEER. The CDR3 loop spans 17 amino acids. V lost 1 base, J lost 1 base, and 9 bases stayed unmatched. CDR3 sequence: CASSQAWLASGSYEQYF. In DNA form, the CDR3 reads TGCGCCAGCAGCCAAGCCTGGCTGGCTAGCGGGTCCTACGAGCAGTACTTC.

The sample holds one count of this clone. The chain is built from TRBV29-1 and TRBJ2-3, with D unresolved. The CDR3 totals 12 residues. In germline, CDR1 is SQVTM, CDR2 ANQGSEA. The V end lost 8 bases, the J end lost 9 bases, and 18 bases lay between the germline ends. As DNA, the CDR3 is TGCAGCTCCCTGAATGAAAGTGGCACGCAGTATTTT. It encodes CSSLNESGTQYF.

The chain joins TRBV28 to TRBJ2-5, with 7 bases identical to TRBD2. Trimming at V came to 6 bases and at J to 12 bases, leaving 13 bases not matched to a gene. The CDR3 runs 13 residues. Germline CDR1 MDHEN, CDR2 SYDVKM. The CDR3 sequence is CASRTGLYSGEYF. CDR3 nucleotides: TGTGCCAGCAGGACGGGACTATACTCGGGGGAGTACTTC. Full variable domain (outside the CDR3, taken from reference TRBV28 and TRBJ2-5): DVKVTQSSRYLVKRTGEKVFLECVQDMDHENMFWYRQDPGLGLRLIYFSYDVKMKEKGDIPEGYSVSREKKERFSLILESASTNQTSMYLCASRTGLYSGEYFGPGTRLLVL.

The chain has TRBV11-2 and TRBJ2-7; D remains unclear. Trimming left V 3 bases short and J 6 bases short, with 12 bases between. CDR3 length: 13 residues. CDR1 is SGHAT, CDR2 FQNNGV, per germline. CDR3 sequence: CASSFGKPGEQYF. CDR3 in DNA: TGTGCCAGCAGCTTTGGGAAACCAGGCGAGCAGTACTTC.

This sequence joins TRBV6-2 or TRBV6-3 and TRBJ2-7, with D possibly matching TRBD1 (6 bases). The length of the CDR3 is 18 residues. CDR1 is MNHEY, CDR2 SVGEGT, per germline. Trimming cost V 6 bases and J 7 bases, with 31 bases left between them. The CDR3, as DNA: TGTGCCAGCAGCTCAGCTTTTCGGATCCGGGACCCAAGGGGGGAGCAGTACTTC. Protein sequence: CASSSAFRIRDPRGEQYF.

This chain's CDR3 is CASSQEKASRTSGGALANEQFF. Here the CDR3 DNA reads TGTGCCAGCAGCCAAGAAAAAGCGAGTAGGACTAGCGGGGGGGCTCTAGCCAATGAGCAGTTCTTC. The V and J genes are TRBV3-1 (or the pseudogene TRBV3-2) and TRBJ2-1, with 15 bases matching TRBD2. The CDR3 loop spans 22 amino acids. CDR1 is LGHDT and CDR2 is YNNKEL in the germline V gene (reference sequence). Germline trimming cut 0 bases from V and 6 bases from J; bases unmatched to any gene: 18.

This chain links TRBV7-2 with TRBJ1-1; D might be TRBD1 (6 bases). Germline CDR1 SGHTA, CDR2 FQGNSA. This CDR3 is built from 16 residues. The V and J ends lost 5 bases and 2 bases respectively, with 18 bases between them. The CDR3 region has the DNA TGTGCCAGCAGCCCCTCTCGTGGGGGCGGAAACACTGAAGCTTTCTTT. Translated: CASSPSRGGGNTEAFF.

V is TRBV7-2 and J is TRBJ1-1; weak D call: TRBD1 (6 bases). Trimming removed 5 bases from V and 0 bases from J, with 13 bases in between. In germline, CDR1 is SGHTA, CDR2 FQGNSA. CDR3 length equals 15 residues. The chain's CDR3 is CASSLVTGMNTEAFF. The CDR3 coding sequence is TGTGCCAGCAGCCTCGTGACAGGCATGAACACTGAAGCTTTCTTT.